One and the same sample provided the 32 T cell receptor beta chains below, sequenced in a study of lymphopenia after photon versus proton radiotherapy. Assay used: immunoSEQ multiplex PCR; TCRdb lists only in-frame clones, some missing. The data show 37,000 or so clones, 70% to 90% seen once. This specimen consisted of peripheral blood, obtained from a patient treated with photon-based radiotherapy. Every receptor here comes from a man aged 50-59 years with gastric cancer.

The rearrangement links TRBV10-3 to TRBJ2-1; 8 nucleotides agree with TRBD2. The CDR3 has 13 amino acids. Trimming at V came to 6 bases and at J to 8 bases, leaving 6 bases not matched to a gene. Germline V CDR1 and CDR2: ENHRY, SYGVKD. The DNA for the CDR3 is TGTGCCATCAGAGGCGGGAGGATGGATGAGCAGTTCTTC. This sequence encodes CAIRGGRMDEQFF.

This clone showed up just once. This rearrangement joins TRBV19 to TRBJ2-1; 8 bases map to TRBD2. The length of the CDR3 is 16 residues. Germline-derived CDR1 and CDR2 are LNHDA and SQIVND (reference sequence). The V and J ends lost 6 bases and 9 bases, in that order; junction bases with no gene match: 16. CDR3 residues: CASRSLGGVRGGEQFF. The CDR3 DNA reads as TGTGCCAGTAGATCCCTCGGAGGGGTCCGGGGGGGTGAGCAGTTCTTC. The full variable domain, with the rest looked up from reference TRBV19 and TRBJ2-1, is DGGITQSPKYLFRKEGQNVTLSCEQNLNHDAMYWYRQDPGQGLRLIYYSQIVNDFQKGDIAEGYSVSREKKESFPLTVTSAQKNPTAFYLCASRSLGGVRGGEQFFGPGTRLTVL.

The chain is built from TRBV21-1 and TRBJ2-7; the table gives TRBD2 as D, unverified against the DNA. TRBV21-1 is shown as a pseudogene. This CDR3 region has 17 residues. The CDR3 nucleotides are TGTGCCAGCAGCAAAGCAGGAACTAGCGGACGACTCTACGAGCAGTACTTC. It specifies CASSKAGTSGRLYEQYF.

The chain links TRBV2 to TRBJ1-1; 7 bases line up with TRBD1. The trim removed 6 bases at V and 1 base at J, leaving 11 bases unmatched. Per the germline V gene, CDR1 is SNHLY and CDR2 is FYNNEI. The CDR3 sequence is 16 residues long. The CDR3 DNA reads TGTGCCAGCAGGCACAGGGGTTTAGTGGGGAACACTGAAGCTTTCTTT. Amino acid sequence: CASRHRGLVGNTEAFF.

The chain recombines TRBV9 with TRBJ2-3; TRBD1 is a possible D gene (6 bases). Trimming took off 3 bases at V and 0 bases at J, with 17 bases between the two ends. Germline CDR1 is SGDLS and CDR2 is YYNGEE. This CDR3 is built from 17 residues. The CDR3 protein is CASSESADSFSTDTQYF. The DNA of the CDR3 is TGTGCCAGCAGCGAGAGCGCGGACAGCTTTAGCACAGATACGCAGTATTTT.

The genes are TRBV15 and TRBJ2-7; D is possibly TRBD1 or TRBD2 (5 bases each). In germline, CDR1 is LNHNV, CDR2 YYDKDF (reference sequence). The length of the CDR3 is 13 residues. V shed 8 bases and J shed 2 bases, with 13 bases lying between them. The CDR3 sequence: CATGLPGPYEQYF. The CDR3 DNA reads TGTGCCACCGGCTTACCGGGACCCTACGAGCAGTACTTC. The whole variable domain, remainder taken from reference TRBV15 and TRBJ2-7, is DAMVIQNPRYQVTQFGKPVTLSCSQTLNHNVMYWYQQKSSQAPKLLFHYYDKDFNNEADTPDNFQSRRPNTSFCFLDIRSPGLGDTAMYLCATGLPGPYEQYFGPGTRLTVT.

The chain links TRBV5-1 to TRBJ2-7, with 10 nucleotides matching TRBD2. Germline V gene sequence: CDR1 SGHRS, CDR2 YFSETQ. This CDR3 contains 15 residues. V lost 0 bases and J lost 1; bases outside the gene matches: 1. In nucleotides, the CDR3 is TGCGCCAGCAGCTTGGAACTAGCGGGGTCCTACGAGCAGTACTTC. It yields the protein CASSLELAGSYEQYF.

This clone has a single count. This sequence joins TRBV5-1 and TRBJ2-3; D may be TRBD2 (6 bases). Germline V gene lookup returns CDR1 SGHRS and CDR2 YFSETQ. V was shortened by 0 bases and J by 6 bases, with 8 bases between the two germline ends. The CDR3 extends over 13 amino acids. The CDR3 DNA reads TGCGCCAGCAGCTTGGTCGGGGGTGATACGCAGTATTTT. As protein: CASSLVGGDTQYF.

The rearrangement joins TRBV9 to TRBJ2-2; a possible D gene is TRBD1 (6 bases). The V gene's germline CDR1 is SGDLS and CDR2 YYNGEE. The germline V and J ends were trimmed by 0 bases and 1 base, with 7 bases remaining between them. The CDR3 runs to 15 residues. The CDR3 coding sequence is TGTGCCAGCAGCGTAGGAGGGGGGAACACCGGGGAGCTGTTTTTT. It codes for CASSVGGGNTGELFF.

The rearrangement uses TRBV2 and TRBJ2-7; the D gene is possibly TRBD1 (5 bases). This CDR3 region has 15 residues. V gave up 2 bases and J gave up 7 bases, with 18 bases separating them. Per the germline V gene, CDR1 is SNHLY and CDR2 is FYNNEI. CDR3 in amino acids: CASSERWSSRGEQYF. For the CDR3, the DNA is TGTGCCAGCAGTGAAAGGTGGTCTAGTAGGGGTGAGCAGTACTTC. Filled out from reference TRBV2 and TRBJ2-7, the complete variable domain reads EPEVTQTPSHQVTQMGQEVILRCVPISNHLYFYWYRQILGQKVEFLVSFYNNEISEKSEIFDDQFSVERPDGSNFTLKIRSTKLEDSAMYFCASSERWSSRGEQYFGPGTRLTVT.

In this sample, this clone turned up once. The chain combines TRBV7-6 with TRBJ2-1, with TRBD2 matching over 15 bases. The CDR3 runs 15 residues. Germline assignment: CDR1 SGHVS and CDR2 FNYEAQ. V was pared by 5 bases and J by 10 bases, with 6 bases of the junction left unmatched. The CDR3 DNA is TGTGCCAGCAGCCCGGGACTAGCGGGAGGTGGGGAGCAGTTCTTC. Translation gives CASSPGLAGGGEQFF.

The CDR3 region has the DNA TGCGCCAGCAGCTCCCTACAGGGTTCCTACGAGCAGTACTTC. Encoded protein: CASSSLQGSYEQYF. The genes are TRBV5-1 and TRBJ2-7; weak D call: TRBD1 (6 bases). From germline, CDR1 is SGHRS and CDR2 YFSETQ. V was shortened by 3 bases and J by 1 base, with 11 bases between the two germline ends. The CDR3 spans 14 residues. The entire variable domain, with the rest obtained from reference TRBV5-1 and TRBJ2-7, is as follows: KAGVTQTPRYLIKTRGQQVTLSCSPISGHRSVSWYQQTPGQGLQFLFEYFSETQRNKGNFPGRFSGRQFSNSRSEMNVSTLELGDSALYLCASSSLQGSYEQYFGPGTRLTVT.

This chain joins TRBV30 and TRBJ1-1; D unclear. The CDR3 loop spans 12 amino acids. V was clipped by 6 bases and J by 1 base, with 9 bases between them. Germline V gives CDR1 GTSNPN, CDR2 SVGIG (reference sequence). CDR3 sequence (DNA): TGTGCCTGTAGTATCTGGAACACTGAAGCTTTCTTT. Its protein is CACSIWNTEAFF.

The chain recombines TRBV6-5 with TRBJ1-5; 7 positions match TRBD1. Germline loops: CDR1 MNHEY, CDR2 SVGAGI. There are 15 residues in the CDR3. The V gene end was trimmed by 5 bases and the J gene end by 2 bases; junction bases not matched to a gene: 6. CDR3 nucleotide sequence: TGTGCCAGCAGTAGTCCCGGACAGGGCAATCAGCCCCAGCATTTT. It codes for CASSSPGQGNQPQHF.

CDR3 residues: CASTPLGDNYGYTF. The DNA of the CDR3 is TGTGCCAGCACGCCTCTGGGAGATAACTATGGCTACACCTTC. The chain employs TRBV28 and TRBJ1-2, with D unresolved. Germline CDR1 reads MDHEN; CDR2 reads SYDVKM. The CDR3 totals 14 residues. V dropped 7 bases and J dropped 1 base, with 13 bases sitting between them.

This chain uses TRBV18 with TRBJ1-5; D call uncertain. CDR1 and CDR2 from the germline V gene are KGHSH and LQKENI. The CDR3 runs 16 residues. The germline V and J ends were trimmed by 2 bases and 1 base, with 12 bases remaining between them. The CDR3 is CASSPSGRTSNQPQHF. In nucleotides, the CDR3 is TGTGCCAGCTCACCATCGGGGAGGACCAGCAATCAGCCCCAGCATTTT.

The chain joins TRBV29-1 to TRBJ1-1, with D maybe TRBD1 (6 bases). The ends were cut back, 5 bases at V and 5 bases at J, with 21 bases in the middle. This CDR3 has 15 residues. The germline gives CDR1 SQVTM, CDR2 ANQGSEA. The CDR3 region is CSVRVVGGLGTEAFF. Here the CDR3 DNA reads TGCAGCGTTAGAGTTGTAGGGGGGCTGGGAACTGAAGCTTTCTTT.

The chain joins TRBV7-9 to TRBJ2-7, with 9 bases that match TRBD2. The CDR3 extends over 14 amino acids. Germline CDR1 reads SEHNR; CDR2 reads FQNEAQ (reference sequence). V shed 1 base and J 4 bases; nucleotides not matched to a gene: 2. The CDR3, as DNA: TGTGCCAGCAGCTTAGGGCGGGAGGGATACGAGCAGTACTTC. This gives the protein CASSLGREGYEQYF.

The chain is built from TRBV7-9 and TRBJ1-2; D is undetermined. Per germline, CDR1 SEHNR and CDR2 FQNEAQ (reference sequence). The CDR3 sequence is 13 residues long. V gave up 4 bases and J gave up 9 bases, with 15 bases separating them. The chain's CDR3 is CASSSGTTYRYTF. The CDR3 DNA follows: TGTGCCAGCAGCTCGGGCACTACTTATCGCTACACCTTC.

This chain links TRBV27 with TRBJ2-7; TRBD2 matches 8 bases. Germline loops: CDR1 MNHEY, CDR2 SMNVEV (reference sequence). With 6 bases clipped from V and 0 bases from J, the junction kept 10 bases outside the gene matches. This CDR3 is 16 amino acids long. In DNA form, the CDR3 reads TGTGCCAGCAGCCCCTCGGGGGGGGCGGTCTCCTACGAGCAGTACTTC. Its protein is CASSPSGGAVSYEQYF.

The chain has TRBV5-5 and TRBJ1-2; perhaps TRBD1 as D (5 bases). This CDR3 is 13 amino acids long. With 0 bases removed from V and 2 bases from J, the gap between germline ends came to 5 bases. Germline V gene sequence: CDR1 SGHKS, CDR2 YYEKEE (reference sequence). The DNA of the CDR3 is TGTGCCAGCAGCTTGGGACAGAACTATGGCTACACCTTC. Translated, it gives CASSLGQNYGYTF.

The V gene is TRBV10-3, the J gene TRBJ2-7, with D uncertain. The V end was cut by 1 base, the J end by 3 bases, with 22 bases between. The CDR3 runs 18 residues. The germline CDR1 and CDR2 sequences are ENHRY and SYGVKD. CDR3 sequence (DNA): TGTGCCATCAGTGAGTTGAAGGGTTCACTTGCTGCAGGCTACGAGCAGTACTTC. It is translated as CAISELKGSLAAGYEQYF.

This clone has only one observation. CDR3 nucleotide sequence: TGTGCCAGCAGAAGAACGGGACAGGGGGAATACGAGCAGTACTTC. This encodes CASRRTGQGEYEQYF. The rearrangement uses TRBV6-6 and TRBJ2-7; 11 bases are shared with TRBD1. The CDR3 is made up of 15 amino acids. V was clipped by 6 bases and J by 4 bases; unmatched bases: 8. Germline assignment: CDR1 MNHNY and CDR2 SVGAGI (reference sequence).

V usage is TRBV9 and J usage is TRBJ2-5; TRBD2 aligns across 9 bases. The CDR3 runs 18 residues. Looked up from germline, CDR1 is SGDLS and CDR2 is YYNGEE. V shed 2 bases, J shed 3 bases, and the junction held 14 bases outside the gene matches. DNA for the CDR3: TGTGCCAGCAGCGTTGGAGCGGCGTCGGCTAGCGGGGAAGAGACCCAGTACTTC. Translated, it gives CASSVGAASASGEETQYF.

The V and J genes are TRBV18 and TRBJ2-7; 8 bases are shared with TRBD1. V trimming: 1 base; J trimming: 2 bases; junction bases outside the gene matches: 1. This CDR3 region has 14 residues. The germline V gene has CDR1 KGHSH and CDR2 LQKENI. CDR3 loop: CASSPRDRTYEQYF. DNA of the CDR3: TGTGCCAGCTCACCACGGGACAGGACCTACGAGCAGTACTTC.

V and J are TRBV5-1 and TRBJ2-1; 11 bases map to TRBD2. V lost 3 bases and J lost 5; bases outside the gene matches: 7. Per germline, CDR1 SGHRS and CDR2 YFSETQ. This CDR3 is built from 16 residues. The CDR3 region is CASSWGTSGVDNEQFF. DNA for the CDR3: TGCGCCAGCAGCTGGGGGACTAGCGGCGTTGACAATGAGCAGTTCTTC. Full variable domain (missing parts from reference TRBV5-1 and TRBJ2-1): KAGVTQTPRYLIKTRGQQVTLSCSPISGHRSVSWYQQTPGQGLQFLFEYFSETQRNKGNFPGRFSGRQFSNSRSEMNVSTLELGDSALYLCASSWGTSGVDNEQFFGPGTRLTVL.

The rearrangement uses TRBV14 and TRBJ1-5, with D possibly TRBD1 on 6 matching bases. The germline CDR1 and CDR2 sequences are SGHDN and FVKESK. The V end lost 4 bases, the J end lost 2 bases, and 12 bases lay between the germline ends. This CDR3 comprises 15 residues. Here the CDR3 DNA reads TGTGCCAGCAGCCCCTCGGGGGCCCGCAATCAGCCCCAGCATTTT. It yields the protein CASSPSGARNQPQHF.

This CDR3 is CASAKGGTRHEQYF. In nucleotides, the CDR3 is TGTGCCAGCGCCAAGGGGGGGACGCGCCACGAGCAGTACTTC. V and J are TRBV25-1 and TRBJ2-7, with D possibly matching TRBD2 (7 bases). The germline V gene has CDR1 MGHDK and CDR2 SYGVNS. The V end was cut by 8 bases, the J end by 5 bases, with 19 bases between. This CDR3 is built from 14 residues.

The V call is TRBV5-8, the J call TRBJ2-1; the match to TRBD2 covers 15 bases. Germline V gene lookup returns CDR1 SGHTS and CDR2 YDEGEE. The CDR3 covers 15 residues. The ends lost 4 bases at V and 9 bases at J; junction bases unmatched: 5. CDR3 sequence reads: CASSGGLAGGSEQFF. For the CDR3, the DNA is TGTGCCAGCAGCGGGGGACTAGCGGGAGGTAGTGAGCAGTTCTTC.

This clone was recorded a few times. The chain carries TRBV10-3 and TRBJ2-2; 14 bases are shared with TRBD2. The J segment lost 3 bases and the V segment lost 7 bases, leaving 10 bases of the junction unmatched. The germline V gene has CDR1 ENHRY and CDR2 SYGVKD. The CDR3 is 18 residues long. CDR3 nucleotide sequence: TGTGCCATCACCCCGGGACTAGCGGGAGCAACGGACACCGGGGAGCTGTTTTTT. This translates into CAITPGLAGATDTGELFF.

This clone has only a few counts. This chain connects TRBV2 to TRBJ2-1; 12 nucleotides line up with TRBD2. The CDR3 contains 19 residues. Unmatched junction bases numbered 14, after V lost 6 bases and J lost 2 bases. Germline V gene lookup returns CDR1 SNHLY and CDR2 FYNNEI. This CDR3 reads CASSLGLAGRETAYNEQFF. CDR3 coding DNA: TGTGCCAGCAGCCTCGGACTAGCGGGGCGGGAGACCGCCTACAATGAGCAGTTCTTC.

The chain has TRBV10-1 and TRBJ2-1; D tentatively reads TRBD1 or TRBD2 (5 bases each). V lost 5 bases and J lost 8, with 22 bases in between. Germline V gene lookup returns CDR1 WNHNN and CDR2 SYGVQD (reference sequence). The CDR3 has 16 amino acids. CDR3 loop: CASSKTVGETRDEQFF. DNA for the CDR3: TGCGCCAGCAGTAAGACAGTGGGGGAAACTCGGGATGAGCAGTTCTTC.